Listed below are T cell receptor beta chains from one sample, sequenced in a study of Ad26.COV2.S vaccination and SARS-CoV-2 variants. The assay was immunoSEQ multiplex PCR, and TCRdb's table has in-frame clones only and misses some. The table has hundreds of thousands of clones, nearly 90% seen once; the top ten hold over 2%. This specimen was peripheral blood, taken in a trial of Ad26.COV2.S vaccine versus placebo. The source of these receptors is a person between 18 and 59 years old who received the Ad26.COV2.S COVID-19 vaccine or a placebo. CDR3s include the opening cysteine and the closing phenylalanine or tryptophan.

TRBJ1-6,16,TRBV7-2,CASSANSGRSNSPLHF
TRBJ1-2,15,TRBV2,CAGKRWAGPNYGYTF
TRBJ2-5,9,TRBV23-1,CASQETQYF
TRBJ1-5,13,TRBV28,CASRPYSNQPQHF
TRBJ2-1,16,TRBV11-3,CASSLYQGNSYNEQFF
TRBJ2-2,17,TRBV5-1,CASSPEPGTGNTGELFF
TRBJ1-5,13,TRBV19,CASSIDGVQPQHF
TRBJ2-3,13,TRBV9,CASSVRSGDTQYF
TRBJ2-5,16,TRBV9,CASSAGTRLYQETQYF
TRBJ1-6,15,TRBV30,CAWSVGGTERSPLHF
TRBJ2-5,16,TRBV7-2,CASSLVMAGGRETQYF
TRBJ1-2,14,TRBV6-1,CASSELVRGYGYTF
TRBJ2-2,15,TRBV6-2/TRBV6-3,CASSYQTMYAGELFF
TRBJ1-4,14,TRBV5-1,CASRDTATNEKLFF
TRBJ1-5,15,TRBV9,CASSVGDLGGEPQHF
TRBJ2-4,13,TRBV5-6,CASSLGTEREVGF
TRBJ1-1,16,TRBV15,CATSRDVGFLNTEAFF
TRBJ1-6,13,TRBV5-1,CASSFGFNSPLHF
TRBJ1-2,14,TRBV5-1,CASSLVPGPGGYTF
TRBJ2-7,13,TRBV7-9,CASSLPQDYEQYF
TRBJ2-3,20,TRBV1,CTSSDRDKGTTNPSTDTQYF
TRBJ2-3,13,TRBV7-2,CASSLEPRDTQYF
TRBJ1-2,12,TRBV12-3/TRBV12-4,CASTSNRRGYTF
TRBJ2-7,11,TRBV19,CATRGGFEQYF
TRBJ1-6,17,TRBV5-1,CASSLPLLGTGYSPLHF
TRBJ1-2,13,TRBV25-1,CASSKGFPYGYTF
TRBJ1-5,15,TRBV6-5,CASSWRLDSNQPQHF
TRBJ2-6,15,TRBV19,CASSRGPSGANVLTF
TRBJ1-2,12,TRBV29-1,CSVARQNYGYTF
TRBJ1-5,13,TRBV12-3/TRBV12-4,CASSFGSNQPQHF
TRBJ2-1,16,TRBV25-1,CASSSDLANSYNEQFF
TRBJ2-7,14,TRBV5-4,CASSLGLAGDEQYF
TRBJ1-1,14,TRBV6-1,CASSETGGATEAFF
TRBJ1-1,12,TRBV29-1,CSVVEGPFEAFF
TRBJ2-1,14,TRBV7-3,CASTRDSRGNEQFF
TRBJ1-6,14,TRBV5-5,CASSLGPGAGTLHF
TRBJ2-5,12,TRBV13,CASSLEGETQYF
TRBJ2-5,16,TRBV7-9,CASSSARSLAGETQYF
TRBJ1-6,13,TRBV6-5,CASSPNRGSPLHF
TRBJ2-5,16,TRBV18,CASSHGLAGVQETQYF
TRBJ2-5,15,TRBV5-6,CASSLVPGQGETQYF
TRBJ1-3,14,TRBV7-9,CASSGSGTGNTIYF
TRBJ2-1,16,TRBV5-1,CASSLGKAGAYNEQFF
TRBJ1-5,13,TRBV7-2,CASSLNWNQPQHF
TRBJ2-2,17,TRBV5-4,CATSGLAGGWNTGELFF
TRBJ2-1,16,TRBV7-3,CASSLGLPSSYNEQFF
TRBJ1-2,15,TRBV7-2,CASSLEGGDPYGYTF
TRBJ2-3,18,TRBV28,CASSFYTLAGGHTDTQYF
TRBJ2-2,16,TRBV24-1,CATSDFDYAGTGELFF
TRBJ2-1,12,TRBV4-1,CASSHPGGEQFF
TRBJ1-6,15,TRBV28,CASSTRQGFNSPLHF